These T cell receptor beta chains were read from a single sample in a study of molecular identifiers for immune sequencing clone quantification. One entry per CDR3 protein, called by TCRdb with MiXCR from the PCR reads. The sample contains about 630,000 distinct CDR3 sequences, about 25% of which appear only once. Sequencing was carried out using naive CD8+ T cells from blood, with Jurkat cell RNA spiked in. The receptors shown here come from a human donor in good health. Some libraries in this study had Jurkat cell RNA spiked in. CDR3s include the opening cysteine and the closing phenylalanine or tryptophan. The D gene is left open where the match is weak. Clone size is stated in some rows and not others, as once, few, many or a class when expanded.

>TRBJ1-1|few|NA|TRBV27
TGTGCCAGCAGTTATGGGAACGAACGGACTGAAGCTTTCTTT
CASSYGNERTEAFF
>TRBJ2-1|few|TRBD2|TRBV4-3
TGCGCCAGCAGCCAAGGGAGCGGGAGGGGTAACAATGAGCAGTTCTTC
CASSQGSGRGNNEQFF
>TRBJ1-1|NA|NA|TRBV12-3/TRBV12-4
TGTGCCAGCAGTTTATCTCAGTTAATCGGGGCTTTCTTT
CASSLSQLIGAFF
>TRBJ2-2|many|NA|TRBV6-6
TGTGCCAGCAGTTTCACACAATCGGCGAACACCGGGGAGCTGTTTTTT
CASSFTQSANTGELFF
>TRBJ1-4|many|NA|TRBV4-1
TGCGCCAGCAGCCCCGGGCAGGCGATTAATGAAAAACTGTTTTTT
CASSPGQAINEKLFF
>TRBJ2-1|many|NA|TRBV5-5
TGTGCCAGCAGCTTGGTTGGGGGGTCGGGGGAACCCTACAATGAGCAGTTCTTC
CASSLVGGSGEPYNEQFF
>TRBJ2-5|NA|NA|TRBV6-9
TGTGTCAGCACGGGGGAACAGGAGATTTCCAAAGAGACCCAGTACTTC
CVSTGEQEISKETQYF
>TRBJ1-6|few|NA|TRBV4-1
TGCGCCAGCAGCCAAGTCAGCTCCTATAATTCACCCCTCCACTTT
CASSQVSSYNSPLHF
>TRBJ1-5|few|TRBD1|TRBV19
TGTGCCAGTAGTCCAGGCTCGGGACAGGGGATCGGTCAGCCCCAGCATTTT
CASSPGSGQGIGQPQHF
>TRBJ1-1|few|NA|TRBV7-9
TGTGCCAGCAGCTTTAGAAGTCCTGAAGCTTTCTTT
CASSFRSPEAFF
>TRBJ2-1|few|NA|TRBV7-9
TGTGCCAGCAGCTTAGGAGGGAGTGGGTATGAGCAGTTCTTC
CASSLGGSGYEQFF
>TRBJ1-2|NA|TRBD1|TRBV29-1
TGCAGCGTTGATTCCGGACAGGGCTCTAACTATGGCTACACCTTC
CSVDSGQGSNYGYTF
>TRBJ2-3|NA|NA|TRBV4-1
TGCGCCAGCAGCCAAGTCATAACCTCCTCTTACCGATTCGATACGCAGTATTTT
CASSQVITSSYRFDTQYF
>TRBJ2-7|few|NA|TRBV12-3/TRBV12-4
TGTGCCAGCAGGTTCAGGGGCTCCTACGAGCAGAACTTC
CASRFRGSYEQNF
>TRBJ1-5|many|NA|TRBV19
TGTGCCAGTAGTATGCCCGGAGGGCCCCAGCATTTT
CASSMPGGPQHF
>TRBJ2-1|many|NA|TRBV29-1
TGCAGCGTTGAAGATCCAGTCGGAGGTTACAATGAGCAGTTCTTC
CSVEDPVGGYNEQFF
>TRBJ2-1|NA|NA|TRBV29-1
TGCAGCGTTGTCATCCTAGCGACAAATGAGCAGTTCTTC
CSVVILATNEQFF
>TRBJ2-7|NA|TRBD1|TRBV11-3
TGTGCCAGCAGTCACAGGACAGGGCCCCACTCCGGAGAGCAGTACTTC
CASSHRTGPHSGEQYF
>TRBJ1-3|many|NA|TRBV4-1
TGCGCCAGCAGCCAAGATCACGTATACTCTGGAAACACCATATATTTT
CASSQDHVYSGNTIYF
>TRBJ1-6|NA|NA|TRBV14
TGTGCCAGCAGCCAACCAGGGGTCAATTCACCCCTCCACTTT
CASSQPGVNSPLHF
>TRBJ1-1|NA|NA|TRBV30
TGTGCCTGGAGTCTCTATTTGGACACTGAAGCTTTCTTT
CAWSLYLDTEAFF
>TRBJ2-5|few|NA|TRBV4-3
TGCGCCAGCAGCCAAGATCGGGCCAGCCAAGAGACCCAGTACTTC
CASSQDRASQETQYF
>TRBJ2-2|many|NA|TRBV4-3
TGCGCCAGCAGCCAACTTCTGAGGCAGGGGAACACCGGGGAGCTGTTTTTT
CASSQLLRQGNTGELFF
>TRBJ2-7|many|TRBD1|TRBV7-9
TGTGCCAGCAGCCTAGACCGACAGGGGAGCTACGAGCAGTACTTC
CASSLDRQGSYEQYF
>TRBJ2-7|few|NA|TRBV27
TGTGCCAGCAGGCTGACCGACTACTCCTACGAGCAGTACTTC
CASRLTDYSYEQYF
>TRBJ2-5|NA|NA|TRBV9
TGTGCCAGCAGCGTAGCCGGCGGGGAGGCGCCCCAGTACTTC
CASSVAGGEAPQYF
>TRBJ2-1|many|NA|TRBV12-5
TGTGCTAGTGGTTTGCCCCCCGGCAATGAGCAGTTCTTC
CASGLPPGNEQFF
>TRBJ2-7|NA|NA|TRBV11-2
TGTGCCAGCAGCTTAGATGTGACACTCTCCTACGAGCAGTACTTC
CASSLDVTLSYEQYF
>TRBJ1-5|NA|NA|TRBV5-1
TGCGCCTGCAGCTTGGGTTTCGGCAATCAGCCCCAGCATTTT
CACSLGFGNQPQHF
>TRBJ2-1|few|NA|TRBV24-1
TGTGCCACCAGTGATCCCGACTGGGGCGGGATCTACAATGAGCAGTTCTTC
CATSDPDWGGIYNEQFF
>TRBJ1-2|NA|NA|TRBV28
TGTGCCAGCAGTTACTCCGGGTCCTCATATGGCTACACCTTC
CASSYSGSSYGYTF
>TRBJ2-7|few|NA|TRBV14
TGTGCCAGAAGCAAAGTGGGAGGTCCGTACGAGCAGTACTTC
CARSKVGGPYEQYF
>TRBJ2-7|NA|NA|TRBV5-3
TGTGCCAGCAGCCGAGGACAGTGCACCTACGAGCAGTACTTC
CASSRGQCTYEQYF
>TRBJ2-1|NA|NA|TRBV12-3/TRBV12-4
TGTGCCAGCGCGTCAGGGGTCTACAATGAGCAGTTATTC
CASASGVYNEQLF
>TRBJ2-7|NA|TRBD2|TRBV6-5
TGTGCCAGCAGTTACCGGCGGGGGACTCCCTACGAGCAGTACTTC
CASSYRRGTPYEQYF
>TRBJ1-2|NA|NA|TRBV30
TGTGCCTGCTCCCGAGGGGATCAGGACTACTATGGCTACACCTTC
CACSRGDQDYYGYTF
>TRBJ1-2|NA|NA|TRBV7-9
TGTGCCCGCAGGGTCTCCGGAGGTGGCTACACCTTC
CARRVSGGGYTF
>TRBJ1-5|many|NA|TRBV7-9
TGTGCCAGCAGCCACTCCTTTAGTAGCAATCAGCCCCAGCATTTT
CASSHSFSSNQPQHF
>TRBJ1-1|many|NA|TRBV5-1
TGCGCCAGCAGCTTGGGGTATGGGGAAGCAGCTGAAGCTTTCTTT
CASSLGYGEAAEAFF
>TRBJ2-3|many|NA|TRBV6-2/TRBV6-3
TGTGCCAGCAGTTTGACGGTGTCCCAGGGTACGCAGTATTTT
CASSLTVSQGTQYF
>TRBJ2-7|many|NA|TRBV29-1
TGCAGCGTCCTACCAAATGGGGCTTACTACGAGCAGTACTTC
CSVLPNGAYYEQYF
>TRBJ1-2|few|NA|TRBV12-3/TRBV12-4
TGTGCCAGCAGTTTGGGTGCCGTCACCTATGGCTACACCTTC
CASSLGAVTYGYTF
>TRBJ2-7|NA|NA|TRBV27
TGTGCCACCTCGTCGGCGATCGGCCTCGAGCAGCACTTC
CATSSAIGLEQHF
>TRBJ2-4|NA|NA|TRBV5-1
TGCGCCAGCAGAGACTCCGAAAGCGCGGGAAACATTCAGGACTTC
CASRDSESAGNIQDF
>TRBJ2-7|NA|TRBD2|TRBV2
TGTGCCAGCAGTAACGGACTAGCGGGAGTTGCCTTGTACGAGCAGTACTTC
CASSNGLAGVALYEQYF
>TRBJ2-5|many|NA|TRBV2
TGTGCCAGCAGTGTTGGACAGAGCTTTGAGACCCAGTACTTC
CASSVGQSFETQYF
>TRBJ2-7|many|NA|TRBV5-1
TGCGCCAGCAGCCTAGACAGTGCTAGTTTCTACGAGCAGTACTTC
CASSLDSASFYEQYF